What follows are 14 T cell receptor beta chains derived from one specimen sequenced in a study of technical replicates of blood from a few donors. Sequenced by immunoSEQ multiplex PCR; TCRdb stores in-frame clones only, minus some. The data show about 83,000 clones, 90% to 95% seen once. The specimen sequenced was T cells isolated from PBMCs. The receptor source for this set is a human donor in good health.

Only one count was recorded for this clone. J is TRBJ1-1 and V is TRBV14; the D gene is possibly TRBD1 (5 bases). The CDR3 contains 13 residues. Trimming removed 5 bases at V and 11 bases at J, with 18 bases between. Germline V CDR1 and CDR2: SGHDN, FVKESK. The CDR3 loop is CASSVGLAQTAFF. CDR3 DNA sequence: TGTGCCAGCAGCGTGGGACTCGCCCAGACGGCTTTCTTT.

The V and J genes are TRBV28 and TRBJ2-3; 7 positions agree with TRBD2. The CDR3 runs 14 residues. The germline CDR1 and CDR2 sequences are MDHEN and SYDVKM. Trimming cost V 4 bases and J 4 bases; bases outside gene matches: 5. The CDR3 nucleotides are TGTGCCAGCAGTTGGGAGGGGTTGGCAGATACGCAGTATTTT. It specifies CASSWEGLADTQYF.

CDR3 sequence (DNA): TGTGCCAGCAGCGGCTGGACCGGGACTTTCTACGAGCAGTACTTC. Its translation: CASSGWTGTFYEQYF. The chain couples TRBV11-2 to TRBJ2-7, with a tentative D call TRBD2 (6 bases). V was clipped by 5 bases and J by 3 bases, with 17 bases between them. CDR3 length: 15 amino acids. Per the germline V gene, CDR1 is SGHAT and CDR2 is FQNNGV.

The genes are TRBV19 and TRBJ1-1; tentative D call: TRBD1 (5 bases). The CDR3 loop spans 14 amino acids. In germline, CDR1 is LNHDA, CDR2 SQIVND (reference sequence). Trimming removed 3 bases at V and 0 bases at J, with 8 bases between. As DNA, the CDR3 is TGTGCCAGTAGTATTAGACAGATGAACACTGAAGCTTTCTTT. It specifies CASSIRQMNTEAFF. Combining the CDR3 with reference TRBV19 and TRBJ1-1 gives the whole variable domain DGGITQSPKYLFRKEGQNVTLSCEQNLNHDAMYWYRQDPGQGLRLIYYSQIVNDFQKGDIAEGYSVSREKKESFPLTVTSAQKNPTAFYLCASSIRQMNTEAFFGQGTRLTVV.

DNA of the CDR3: TGTGCCAGCAGTGACCCCGTAAATGAGCAGTTCTTC. It specifies CASSDPVNEQFF. V and J are TRBV25-1 and TRBJ2-1, with D unclear. The CDR3 is made up of 12 amino acids. Trimming pared 3 bases from V and 7 bases from J, leaving 7 bases between. The V gene's germline CDR1 is MGHDK and CDR2 SYGVNS. Full variable domain (rest looked up from reference TRBV25-1 and TRBJ2-1): EADIYQTPRYLVIGTGKKITLECSQTMGHDKMYWYQQDPGMELHLIHYSYGVNSTEKGDLSSESTVSRIRTEHFPLTLESARPSHTSQYLCASSDPVNEQFFGPGTRLTVL.

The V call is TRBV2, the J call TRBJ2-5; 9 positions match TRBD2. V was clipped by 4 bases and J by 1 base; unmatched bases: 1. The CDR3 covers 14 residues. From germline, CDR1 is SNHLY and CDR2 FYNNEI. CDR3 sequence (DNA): TGTGCCAGCAGTGGGACTAGCGTCCAAGAGACCCAGTACTTC. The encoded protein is CASSGTSVQETQYF.

CDR3 DNA sequence: TGTGCCAGCGTGCCTAGCGGATATACCTACAATGAGCAGTTCTTC. Translating it yields CASVPSGYTYNEQFF. The rearrangement joins TRBV2 to TRBJ2-1; 7 bases agree with TRBD2. Germline values: CDR1 SNHLY, CDR2 FYNNEI. J was trimmed by 2 bases and V by 8 bases; bases with no gene match: 9. There are 15 residues in the CDR3.

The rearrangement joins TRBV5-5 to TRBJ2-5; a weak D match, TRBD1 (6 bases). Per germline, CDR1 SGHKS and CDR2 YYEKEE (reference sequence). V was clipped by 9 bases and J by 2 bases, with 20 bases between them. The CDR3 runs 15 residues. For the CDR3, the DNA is TGTGCCATCGGAAAGCAGGGGAGTCGGCAAGAGACCCAGTACTTC. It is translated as CAIGKQGSRQETQYF.

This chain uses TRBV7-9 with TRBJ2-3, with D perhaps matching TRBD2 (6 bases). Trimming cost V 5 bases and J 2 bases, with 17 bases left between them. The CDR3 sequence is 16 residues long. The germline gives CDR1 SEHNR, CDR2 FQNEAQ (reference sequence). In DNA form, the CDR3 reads TGTGCCAGCAGCCTAATCCGGGGGAACTCCACAGATACGCAGTATTTT. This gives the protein CASSLIRGNSTDTQYF.

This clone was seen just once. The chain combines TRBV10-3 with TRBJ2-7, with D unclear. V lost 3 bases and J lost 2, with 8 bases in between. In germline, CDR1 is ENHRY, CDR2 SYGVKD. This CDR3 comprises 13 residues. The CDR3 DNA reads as TGTGCCATCAGTGAACAGCCCACCTACGAGCAGTACTTC. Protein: CAISEQPTYEQYF.

The CDR3 reads CASSPRGQTYEQYF. CDR3 nucleotides: TGTGCCAGCAGCCCCAGGGGTCAGACCTACGAGCAGTACTTC. V and J are TRBV9 and TRBJ2-7; D is perhaps TRBD1 (6 bases). Germline V gene sequence: CDR1 SGDLS, CDR2 YYNGEE. The CDR3 sequence is 14 residues long. V lost 4 bases to trimming and J lost 2 bases, with 13 bases between them.

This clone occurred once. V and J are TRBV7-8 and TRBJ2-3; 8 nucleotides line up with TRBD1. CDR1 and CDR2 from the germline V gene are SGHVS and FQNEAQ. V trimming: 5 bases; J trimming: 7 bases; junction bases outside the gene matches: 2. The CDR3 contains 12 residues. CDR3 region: CASSQGAHTQYF. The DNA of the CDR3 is TGTGCCAGCAGCCAGGGGGCCCATACGCAGTATTTT.

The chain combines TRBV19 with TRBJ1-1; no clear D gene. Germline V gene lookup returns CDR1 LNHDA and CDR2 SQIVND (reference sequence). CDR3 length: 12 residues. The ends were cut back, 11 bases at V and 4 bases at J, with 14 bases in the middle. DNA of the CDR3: TGTGCCTCCGGCCCGGGGAGCACTGAAGCTTTCTTT. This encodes CASGPGSTEAFF.

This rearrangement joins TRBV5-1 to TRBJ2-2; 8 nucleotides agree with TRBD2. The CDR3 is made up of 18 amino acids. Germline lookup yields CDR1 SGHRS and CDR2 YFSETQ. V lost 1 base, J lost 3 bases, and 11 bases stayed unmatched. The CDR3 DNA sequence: TGCGCCAGCAGCTTGAGGCTTACGGAACTAGCGGACACCGGGGAGCTGTTTTTT. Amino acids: CASSLRLTELADTGELFF. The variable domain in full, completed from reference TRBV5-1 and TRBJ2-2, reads KAGVTQTPRYLIKTRGQQVTLSCSPISGHRSVSWYQQTPGQGLQFLFEYFSETQRNKGNFPGRFSGRQFSNSRSEMNVSTLELGDSALYLCASSLRLTELADTGELFFGEGSRLTVL.